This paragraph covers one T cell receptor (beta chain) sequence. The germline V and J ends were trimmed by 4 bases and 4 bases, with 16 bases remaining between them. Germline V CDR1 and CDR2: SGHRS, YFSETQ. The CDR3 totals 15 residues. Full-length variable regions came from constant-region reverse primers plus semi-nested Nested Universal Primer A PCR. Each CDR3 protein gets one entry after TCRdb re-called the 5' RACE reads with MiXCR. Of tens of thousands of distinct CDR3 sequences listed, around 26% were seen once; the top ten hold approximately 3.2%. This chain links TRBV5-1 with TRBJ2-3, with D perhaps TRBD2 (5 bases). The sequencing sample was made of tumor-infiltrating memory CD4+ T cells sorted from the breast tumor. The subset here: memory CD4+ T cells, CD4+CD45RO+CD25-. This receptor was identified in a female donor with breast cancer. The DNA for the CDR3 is TGCGCCAGCAGCCTGAGGAGGCAGGTGGCAGATACGCAGTATTTT. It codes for CASSLRRQVADTQYF.